This T cell receptor beta chain comes out of a study of cytomegalovirus exposure and HLA in healthy donors. The CDR3 covers 11 residues. V was pared by 5 bases and J by 11 bases, with 10 bases between. CDR1 MNHNY and CDR2 SVGAGI come from the germline V gene (reference sequence). Primers for the PCR totalled 60 Vbeta and 13 Jbeta. The repertoire was sequenced with immunoSEQ multiplex PCR; TCRdb's copy has only in-frame clones and lacks some. The sample table includes some 200,000 clones. Worth noting for this clone: Its specificity is not known.

Overall study results and limits: Published work reported that the classifier diagnosed cytomegalovirus status with high specificity and sensitivity. Further analysis was carried out later, and it showed several of the most significant clusters appearing linked to common viral pathogens.

The receptor's source is a woman under 30 in good health and CMV-seropositive. Sequencing was carried out using PBMCs. The V gene is TRBV6-6, the J gene TRBJ2-1; D ambiguous. Here the CDR3 reads CASSPARQQFF. The DNA of the CDR3 is TGTGCCAGCAGTCCCGCCAGGCAGCAGTTCTTC.